A single sample gave rise to the 13 T cell receptor beta chains below, sequenced in a study of shared T cell receptors in the human thymus. The data were produced by immunoSEQ multiplex PCR, yet TCRdb's version contains in-frame clones alone and is incomplete. The sample includes approximately 490,000 clones, roughly 74% of them seen just once. The sample also formed part of further work on human thymus T cells.

The specimen was thymocytes. Receptor source: a boy under two years old with a congenital heart defect.

The chain is built from TRBV10-3 and TRBJ2-3; 9 nucleotides line up with TRBD2. The germline CDR1 and CDR2 sequences are ENHRY and SYGVKD. This CDR3 has 16 amino acids. Trimming at V came to 6 bases and at J to 4 bases, leaving 11 bases not matched to a gene. CDR3 in amino acids: CAISFFGGRASDTQYF. For the CDR3, the DNA is TGTGCCATCAGCTTCTTTGGCGGGAGGGCATCAGATACGCAGTATTTT.

The count of this clone is one. The J gene is TRBJ1-4, the V gene TRBV4-3; 10 positions agree with TRBD1. V shed 5 bases, J shed 5 bases, and the junction held 14 bases outside the gene matches. The germline gives CDR1 LGHNA, CDR2 YSLEER. The CDR3 is made up of 18 amino acids. The CDR3, as DNA: TGCGCCAGCAGCAAAACGGACAGGGGGGGTTTAAGGAATGAAAAACTGTTTTTT. As protein: CASSKTDRGGLRNEKLFF.

The genes are TRBV2 and TRBJ2-4, with 10 positions matching TRBD2. V was pared by 6 bases and J by 6 bases, with 8 bases of the junction left unmatched. There are 15 residues in the CDR3. Germline V gene data show CDR1 as SNHLY and CDR2 as FYNNEI. CDR3 loop: CASREREGRGNIQYF. The CDR3 DNA reads TGTGCCAGCAGGGAGCGGGAGGGCCGGGGAAACATTCAGTACTTC.

The chain recombines TRBV9 with TRBJ2-1; 8 bases match TRBD2. The germline V gene encodes CDR1 SGDLS and CDR2 YYNGEE. This CDR3 comprises 17 residues. V gave up 0 bases and J gave up 10 bases; unmatched junction bases: 15. The CDR3 loop is CASSVASGLAGPGEQFF. In nucleotides, the CDR3 is TGTGCCAGCAGCGTAGCGTCCGGATTAGCGGGACCGGGGGAGCAGTTCTTC.

The chain links TRBV29-1 to TRBJ2-2; TRBD1 matches at 7 bases. The germline V gene encodes CDR1 SQVTM and CDR2 ANQGSEA. The V gene end was trimmed by 0 bases and the J gene end by 1 base; junction bases not matched to a gene: 5. The CDR3 covers 16 residues. The CDR3 bases are TGCAGCGTTGAAGATCCCCAGGGGGTGAACACCGGGGAGCTGTTTTTT. Translation gives CSVEDPQGVNTGELFF.

The CDR3 sequence is CASSLVGPGETQYF. The CDR3 bases are TGTGCCAGCAGCTTGGTTGGCCCGGGGGAGACCCAGTACTTC. The rearrangement links TRBV5-4 to TRBJ2-5; D may be TRBD2 (5 bases). V lost 0 bases and J lost 5, with 11 bases in between. The CDR3 is made up of 14 amino acids. Germline assignment: CDR1 SGHNT and CDR2 YYREEE (reference sequence).

V gene TRBV11-2 combines with J gene TRBJ2-5, with 12 bases matching TRBD2. After removal of 3 bases from V and 2 bases from J, the junction contained 1 base not matched to a gene. The CDR3 runs to 15 residues. Germline V gene data show CDR1 as SGHAT and CDR2 as FQNNGV. CDR3 in amino acids: CASSLGLAGQETQYF. CDR3 coding DNA: TGTGCCAGCAGCTTGGGACTAGCGGGTCAAGAGACCCAGTACTTC.

V is TRBV30 and J is TRBJ2-7; 7 nucleotides line up with TRBD2. This CDR3 comprises 17 residues. V gave up 0 bases and J gave up 6 bases; unmatched junction bases: 17. Germline V gene data show CDR1 as GTSNPN and CDR2 as SVGIG (reference sequence). The CDR3 protein is CAWSVRGEAGEWSEQYF. The CDR3 coding sequence is TGTGCCTGGAGTGTTCGTGGGGAGGCGGGAGAGTGGTCCGAGCAGTACTTC.

As DNA, the CDR3 is TGTGCCAGCAGCTTGGCCGGACTAGCGGGAGTTGAGTGTGCAGATACGCAGTATTTT. It translates to CASSLAGLAGVECADTQYF. The chain is built from TRBV5-8 and TRBJ2-3; 13 positions agree with TRBD2. V was clipped by 0 bases and J by 4 bases; unmatched bases: 11. Germline loops: CDR1 SGHTS, CDR2 YDEGEE. This CDR3 has 19 residues.

The chain uses TRBV30 and TRBJ1-5; 8 bases map to TRBD1. The germline V gene has CDR1 GTSNPN and CDR2 SVGIG (reference sequence). After removal of 3 bases from V and 4 bases from J, the junction contained 8 bases not matched to a gene. This CDR3 has 15 amino acids. As DNA, the CDR3 is TGTGCCTGGAGGGCTTCTCAGGGGGCAAATCAGCCCCAGCATTTT. Protein: CAWRASQGANQPQHF.

The chain combines TRBV6-6 with TRBJ2-7; 12 bases are shared with TRBD2. V lost 6 bases to trimming and J lost 2 bases; unmatched junction nucleotides: 5. Germline V gene sequence: CDR1 MNHNY, CDR2 SVGAGI (reference sequence). The CDR3 runs 15 residues. CDR3 loop: CASSFGLAGPYEQYF. The CDR3 region has the DNA TGTGCCAGCAGCTTTGGACTAGCGGGACCCTACGAGCAGTACTTC.

V is TRBV15 and J is TRBJ2-7; possibly TRBD2 for D (7 bases). Trimming removed 5 bases from V and 2 bases from J, with 16 bases in between. There are 15 residues in the CDR3. Germline V lookup: CDR1 LNHNV, CDR2 YYDKDF (reference sequence). The CDR3, as DNA: TGTGCCACCAGCGGGGGGGACAAGGGCACCTACGAGCAGTACTTC. Translating it yields CATSGGDKGTYEQYF.

This clone was found a few times. The chain combines TRBV27 with TRBJ1-2; no clear D. There are 14 residues in the CDR3. From germline, CDR1 is MNHEY and CDR2 SMNVEV (reference sequence). Trimming took 4 bases from V and 0 from J, leaving 9 bases between them. CDR3 bases: TGTGCCAGCAGTTCGAAAGGAGCTAACTATGGCTACACCTTC. Translated: CASSSKGANYGYTF.